This T cell receptor (beta chain) was identified during a study of T cell responses to AZD1222 COVID-19 vaccine. Study outcomes and limitations: Spike-specific TCR breadth and depth went up after people got two AZD1222 doses. Mostly white British, mostly female donors; authors suggested clonal diversity may be underestimated. Close to half of all spike-specific TCRs reportedly target regions of the variants that are unmutated. Seropositivity was recorded at baseline in only 6 or 7 AZD1222 recipients.

TCRdb's table, derived via immunoSEQ multiplex PCR, lists solely in-frame clones and lacks some. The sample carries about 190,000 clones, over 70% recorded once. The germline V gene has CDR1 MGHRA and CDR2 YSYEKL. Trimming took 1 base from V and 3 from J; bases not matched to a gene: 9. This CDR3 contains 17 residues. Details on this clone: Its target is unknown.

The chain has TRBV4-1 and TRBJ2-5; 9 nucleotides align to TRBD2. The material was peripheral blood, obtained on day 0 of MenACWY control vaccination. The source of this sequence is an adult in good health. The DNA of the CDR3 is TGCGCCAGCAGCCAAGTTCCCGGTAGCGGGAGAGAAGAGACCCAGTACTTC. It yields the protein CASSQVPGSGREETQYF.